These T cell receptor beta chains were read from a single sample in a study of cytomegalovirus exposure and HLA in healthy donors. The table came from immunoSEQ multiplex PCR; TCRdb's copy has only in-frame clones and leaves some out. Of roughly 190,000 clones in the sample, 65% to 80% were seen once. Sample: PBMCs. The receptors stem from a man between 25 and 39 years old in good health and CMV-seropositive. Both conserved end residues are part of each CDR3. The D gene is left open where the match is weak. Clone size is stated in some rows and not others, as once, few, many or a class when expanded.

V gene	D gene	J gene	clone size	CDR3 DNA	CDR3 protein
TRBV11-2	TRBD1	TRBJ1-2	few	TGTGCCAGCAGCTTAGGATTGCGGGACAGGGGCTGGGGCTACACCTTC	CASSLGLRDRGWGYTF
TRBV4-1	.	TRBJ2-3	few	TGCGCCAGCAGCCAAGGGAGGGGCTGGGGGGATACGCAGTATTTT	CASSQGRGWGDTQYF
TRBV10-3	TRBD2	TRBJ2-7	.	TGTGCCATCAGTGACAGGACTAGCGGGGCCTACGAGCAGTACTTC	CAISDRTSGAYEQYF
TRBV4-3	.	TRBJ1-2	.	TGCGCCAGCAGCCAAGTTCCTCCCTATGGCTACACCTTC	CASSQVPPYGYTF
TRBV7-8	.	TRBJ1-4	few	TGTGCCAGCAGCGGGAGGGGGATCGGGGAAAAACTGTTTTTT	CASSGRGIGEKLFF
TRBV9	.	TRBJ2-5	.	TGTGCCAGCAGCGTATCGCTGGGGGCAGGGGAGACCCAGTACTTC	CASSVSLGAGETQYF
TRBV5-1	.	TRBJ2-7	.	TGCGCCAGCAGCTACAACAGGGATCGCGAGCAGTACTTC	CASSYNRDREQYF
TRBV19	.	TRBJ1-5	.	TGTGCCAGTAATCAGGTGCCGAATCAGCCCCAGCATTTT	CASNQVPNQPQHF
TRBV11-2	.	TRBJ2-1	once	TGTGCCAGCAGCTCAAGCTCGAACAGGGACGGGATCAATGAGCAGTTCTTC	CASSSSSNRDGINEQFF
TRBV5-5	.	TRBJ2-7	.	TGTGCCAGCAACCTCAGGGGGGTCCCCAACTACGAGCAGTACTTC	CASNLRGVPNYEQYF
TRBV4-2	.	TRBJ1-4	.	TGTGCCAGCAGCCAGCGTCCCCTTGGAGGTAATGAAAAACTGTTTTTT	CASSQRPLGGNEKLFF
TRBV6-5	.	TRBJ1-5	.	TGTGCCAGCAGTTACGGGGGGAGGCGGGATCAGCCCCAGCATTTT	CASSYGGRRDQPQHF
TRBV4-3	.	TRBJ1-2	.	TGCGCCAGCCGAAGGGACACCCTCGTAGGGGGCTACACCTTC	CASRRDTLVGGYTF
TRBV18	.	TRBJ1-5	few	TGTGCCAGCTCACCCGGGACTAATCAGCCCCAGCATTTT	CASSPGTNQPQHF
TRBV7-2	.	TRBJ2-1	.	TGTGCCAGCAGCTTGGGGACACAGATAGCCGGGAATGAGCAGTTCTTC	CASSLGTQIAGNEQFF
TRBV10-3	TRBD2	TRBJ2-7	few	TGTGCCATCAGTGAGTCGAGCGGGAGGAATGCTTACGAGCAGTACTTC	CAISESSGRNAYEQYF
TRBV7-9	TRBD1	TRBJ1-5	.	TGTGCCAGCAGCCTCGGGACAGGGACTTATAGCAATCAGCCCCAGCATTTT	CASSLGTGTYSNQPQHF
TRBV5-1	TRBD1	TRBJ2-7	.	TGCGCCAGCAGCTTGGAACCGGGACAGGGGACGGTCGAGCAGTACTTC	CASSLEPGQGTVEQYF
TRBV6-5	TRBD1	TRBJ2-5	.	TGTGCCAGCAGCACGGGACAGGGCCTAGTGGGGACCCAGTACTTC	CASSTGQGLVGTQYF
TRBV7-9	.	TRBJ2-7	.	TGTGCCAGCAGCGGGCGCGAGCAGTACTTC	CASSGREQYF
TRBV5-1	.	TRBJ2-3	few	TGCGCCAGCATGACAGAGCCCCGGGATACGCAGTATTTT	CASMTEPRDTQYF
TRBV27	.	TRBJ2-7	.	TGTGCCAGCAGTTCCCGACAGAGGATCTACGAGCAGTACTTC	CASSSRQRIYEQYF